This T cell receptor beta chain was sequenced in a study of T cell responses to AZD1222 COVID-19 vaccine. The data were produced by immunoSEQ multiplex PCR, yet TCRdb's version contains in-frame clones alone and is incomplete. Of under 140,000 clones in the sample, 70% to 90% were seen once. This clone occurred once. The sample consisted of peripheral blood, taken on day 0 of AZD1222 vaccination. The TCR comes from an adult in good health.

The DNA of the CDR3 is TGTGCCAGCAGAGATACCCCTGGGGCGGGTGGCTACACCTTC. Translating gives CASRDTPGAGGYTF. V gene TRBV9 combines with J gene TRBJ1-2; perhaps TRBD1 as D (5 bases). Germline loops: CDR1 SGDLS, CDR2 YYNGEE. V lost 5 bases and J lost 7, with 18 bases in between. The CDR3 has 14 amino acids.